Below, 5 T cell receptor beta chains from the same sample are listed, as sequenced in a study of shared clonotypes between healthy human individuals. Sequenced by immunoSEQ multiplex PCR; TCRdb stores in-frame clones only, minus some. The table has 600,000 to 750,000 clones, about two thirds seen once. The sequencing input was memory CD4+ T cells sorted from blood. This sample's subset: CD45RA-negative fraction. The receptor source for this set is a woman aged 25-40 years in good health.

Note on this clone: Other DNA sequences of this sample code for an identical CDR3. J is TRBJ1-2 and V is TRBV28; D is uncertain. This CDR3 is built from 12 residues. The V gene's germline CDR1 is MDHEN and CDR2 SYDVKM. Trimming shortened V by 1 base and J by 8 bases, and 8 bases separated the two germline ends. Written as DNA, the CDR3 is TGTGCCAGCAGTTTATCCGGGGTCGGCTACACCTTC. This gives the protein CASSLSGVGYTF.

This chain links TRBV5-1 with TRBJ1-1; 9 bases agree with TRBD1. This CDR3 has 17 amino acids. V gave up 3 bases and J gave up 2 bases; unmatched junction bases: 11. Germline lookup yields CDR1 SGHRS and CDR2 YFSETQ. CDR3 coding DNA: TGCGCCAGCAGCTCGGGACGGGACAGGGTATATAACACTGAAGCTTTCTTT. Its protein product is CASSSGRDRVYNTEAFF.

To note about this clone: Other DNA sequences from this sample encode an identical CDR3 as well. V and J are TRBV11-2 and TRBJ1-5; no clear D. CDR1 and CDR2 from the germline V gene are SGHAT and FQNNGV. V lost 2 bases and J lost 5, with 7 bases in between. The CDR3 is 13 amino acids. Written as DNA, the CDR3 is TGTGCCAGCAGCTTAAAGGGCGATCAGCCCCAGCATTTT. Translating gives CASSLKGDQPQHF.

This clone has just a few counts. V usage is TRBV7-2 and J usage is TRBJ1-2, with TRBD1 matching over 9 bases. CDR1 is SGHTA, CDR2 FQGNSA, per germline. Trimming removed 0 bases from V and 4 bases from J; junction bases left unmatched: 6. The CDR3 consists of 16 residues. The CDR3: CASSLASGQGVYGYTF. The CDR3 DNA is TGTGCCAGCAGCTTAGCCTCGGGACAGGGAGTCTATGGCTACACCTTC.

This clone has a handful of counts. The J gene is TRBJ2-5, the V gene TRBV5-1; perhaps TRBD2 as D (6 bases). CDR3 size: 14 residues. Germline V gene data show CDR1 as SGHRS and CDR2 as YFSETQ. Trimming removed 0 bases from V and 5 bases from J, with 11 bases in between. DNA for the CDR3: TGCGCCAGCAGCTTGGGCAGACGGGGGGAGACCCAGTACTTC. It is translated as CASSLGRRGETQYF.